This T cell receptor beta chain was sequenced in a study of control samples from healthy donors and cancer patients. Measured with immunoSEQ multiplex PCR; TCRdb has only the in-frame clones, and not every one. The table includes 150,000 or so clones, about 94% detected once. Germline assignment: CDR1 SNHLY and CDR2 FYNNEI. This CDR3 is built from 14 residues. V was pared by 5 bases and J by 4 bases, with 5 bases of the junction left unmatched. J is TRBJ1-2 and V is TRBV2, with 9 bases identical to TRBD1. The origin of this receptor is a man aged 60 to 69 with colorectal cancer. Specimen: PBMCs. CDR3: CASSHGQGSYGYTF. CDR3 coding DNA: TGTGCCAGCAGTCATGGACAGGGGTCCTATGGCTACACCTTC.